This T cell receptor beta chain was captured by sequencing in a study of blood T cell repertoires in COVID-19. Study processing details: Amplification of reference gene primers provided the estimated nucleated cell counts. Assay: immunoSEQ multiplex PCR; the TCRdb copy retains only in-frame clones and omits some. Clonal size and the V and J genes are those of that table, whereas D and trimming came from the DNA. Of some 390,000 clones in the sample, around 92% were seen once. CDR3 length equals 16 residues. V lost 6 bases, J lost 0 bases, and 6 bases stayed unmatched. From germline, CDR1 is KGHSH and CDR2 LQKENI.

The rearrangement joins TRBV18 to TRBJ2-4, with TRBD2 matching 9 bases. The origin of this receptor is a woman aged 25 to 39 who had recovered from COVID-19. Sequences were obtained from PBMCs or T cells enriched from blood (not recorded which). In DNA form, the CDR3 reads TGTGCCAGCTCTTCGACTAGCGGTCTAGCCAAAAACATTCAGTACTTC. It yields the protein CASSSTSGLAKNIQYF.